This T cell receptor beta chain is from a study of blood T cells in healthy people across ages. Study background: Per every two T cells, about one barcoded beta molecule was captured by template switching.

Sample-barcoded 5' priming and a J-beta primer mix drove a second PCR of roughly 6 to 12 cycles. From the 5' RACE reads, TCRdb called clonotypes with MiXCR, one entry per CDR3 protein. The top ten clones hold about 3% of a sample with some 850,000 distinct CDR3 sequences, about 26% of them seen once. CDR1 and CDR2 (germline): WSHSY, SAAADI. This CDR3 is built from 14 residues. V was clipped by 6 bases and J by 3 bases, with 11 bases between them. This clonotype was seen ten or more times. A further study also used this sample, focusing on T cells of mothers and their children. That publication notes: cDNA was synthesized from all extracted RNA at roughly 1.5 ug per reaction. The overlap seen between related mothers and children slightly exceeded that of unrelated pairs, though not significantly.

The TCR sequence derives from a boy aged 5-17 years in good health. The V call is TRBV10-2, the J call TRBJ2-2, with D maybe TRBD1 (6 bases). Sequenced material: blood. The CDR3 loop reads CASRGHYYTGELFF. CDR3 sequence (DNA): TGCGCCAGCAGGGGACACTACTACACCGGGGAGCTGTTTTTT.